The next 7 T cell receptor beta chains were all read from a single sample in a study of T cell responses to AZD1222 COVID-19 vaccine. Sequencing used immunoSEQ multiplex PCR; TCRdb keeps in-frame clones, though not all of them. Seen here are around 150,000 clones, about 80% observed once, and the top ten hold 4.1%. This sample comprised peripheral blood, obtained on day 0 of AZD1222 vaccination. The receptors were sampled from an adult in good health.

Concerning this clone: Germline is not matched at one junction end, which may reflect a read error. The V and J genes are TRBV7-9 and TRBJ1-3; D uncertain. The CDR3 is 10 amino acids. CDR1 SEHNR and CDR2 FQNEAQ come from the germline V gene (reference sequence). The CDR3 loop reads CASSPPPWDF. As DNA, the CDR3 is TGTGCCAGCAGCCCACCTCCCTGGGATTTT.

The CDR3: CATNEQGNTEAFF. CDR3 sequence (DNA): TGTGCCACCAACGAGCAGGGGAACACTGAAGCTTTCTTT. This chain uses TRBV15 with TRBJ1-1, with a weak D call TRBD1 (5 bases). The V gene lost 7 bases and the J gene lost 1 base, with 10 bases spanning the gap. The germline CDR1 and CDR2 sequences are LNHNV and YYDKDF (reference sequence). This CDR3 is 13 amino acids long. The entire variable domain, with the rest obtained from reference TRBV15 and TRBJ1-1, is as follows: DAMVIQNPRYQVTQFGKPVTLSCSQTLNHNVMYWYQQKSSQAPKLLFHYYDKDFNNEADTPDNFQSRRPNTSFCFLDIRSPGLGDTAMYLCATNEQGNTEAFFGQGTRLTVV.

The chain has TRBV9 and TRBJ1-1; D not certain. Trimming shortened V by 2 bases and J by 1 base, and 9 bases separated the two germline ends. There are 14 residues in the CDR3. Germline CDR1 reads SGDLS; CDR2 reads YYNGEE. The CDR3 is CASSVETANTEAFF. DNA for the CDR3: TGTGCCAGCAGCGTTGAGACTGCGAACACTGAAGCTTTCTTT. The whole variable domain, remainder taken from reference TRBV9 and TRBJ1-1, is DSGVTQTPKHLITATGQRVTLRCSPRSGDLSVYWYQQSLDQGLQFLIQYYNGEERAKGNILERFSAQQFPDLHSELNLSSLELGDSALYFCASSVETANTEAFFGQGTRLTVV.

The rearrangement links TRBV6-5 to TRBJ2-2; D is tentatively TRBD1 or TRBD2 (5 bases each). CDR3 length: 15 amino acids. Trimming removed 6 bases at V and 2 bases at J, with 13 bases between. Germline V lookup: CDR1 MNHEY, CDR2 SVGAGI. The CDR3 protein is CASRPGTANTGELFF. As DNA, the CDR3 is TGTGCCAGCAGACCCGGGACGGCAAACACCGGGGAGCTGTTTTTT.

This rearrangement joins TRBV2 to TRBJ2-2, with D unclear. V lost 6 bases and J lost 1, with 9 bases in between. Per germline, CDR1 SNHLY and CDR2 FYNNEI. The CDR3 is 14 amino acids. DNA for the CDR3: TGTGCCAGCAGCGGGCAATTGAACACCGGGGAGCTGTTTTTT. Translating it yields CASSGQLNTGELFF.

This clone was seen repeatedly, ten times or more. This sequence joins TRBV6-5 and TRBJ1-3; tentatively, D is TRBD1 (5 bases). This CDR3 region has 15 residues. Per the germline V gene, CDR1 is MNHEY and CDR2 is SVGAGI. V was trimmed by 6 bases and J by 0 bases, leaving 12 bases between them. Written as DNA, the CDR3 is TGTGCCAGCAGGTTGGGACTGCGCTCTGGAAACACCATATATTTT. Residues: CASRLGLRSGNTIYF.

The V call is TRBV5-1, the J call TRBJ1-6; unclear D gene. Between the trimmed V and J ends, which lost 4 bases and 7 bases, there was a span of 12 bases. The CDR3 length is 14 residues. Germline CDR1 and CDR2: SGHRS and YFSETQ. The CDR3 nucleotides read TGCGCCAGCAGCCCGGGAGGGAAAAATTCACCCCTCCACTTT. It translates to CASSPGGKNSPLHF. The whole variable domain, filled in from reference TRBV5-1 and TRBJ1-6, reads KAGVTQTPRYLIKTRGQQVTLSCSPISGHRSVSWYQQTPGQGLQFLFEYFSETQRNKGNFPGRFSGRQFSNSRSEMNVSTLELGDSALYLCASSPGGKNSPLHFGNGTRLTVT.